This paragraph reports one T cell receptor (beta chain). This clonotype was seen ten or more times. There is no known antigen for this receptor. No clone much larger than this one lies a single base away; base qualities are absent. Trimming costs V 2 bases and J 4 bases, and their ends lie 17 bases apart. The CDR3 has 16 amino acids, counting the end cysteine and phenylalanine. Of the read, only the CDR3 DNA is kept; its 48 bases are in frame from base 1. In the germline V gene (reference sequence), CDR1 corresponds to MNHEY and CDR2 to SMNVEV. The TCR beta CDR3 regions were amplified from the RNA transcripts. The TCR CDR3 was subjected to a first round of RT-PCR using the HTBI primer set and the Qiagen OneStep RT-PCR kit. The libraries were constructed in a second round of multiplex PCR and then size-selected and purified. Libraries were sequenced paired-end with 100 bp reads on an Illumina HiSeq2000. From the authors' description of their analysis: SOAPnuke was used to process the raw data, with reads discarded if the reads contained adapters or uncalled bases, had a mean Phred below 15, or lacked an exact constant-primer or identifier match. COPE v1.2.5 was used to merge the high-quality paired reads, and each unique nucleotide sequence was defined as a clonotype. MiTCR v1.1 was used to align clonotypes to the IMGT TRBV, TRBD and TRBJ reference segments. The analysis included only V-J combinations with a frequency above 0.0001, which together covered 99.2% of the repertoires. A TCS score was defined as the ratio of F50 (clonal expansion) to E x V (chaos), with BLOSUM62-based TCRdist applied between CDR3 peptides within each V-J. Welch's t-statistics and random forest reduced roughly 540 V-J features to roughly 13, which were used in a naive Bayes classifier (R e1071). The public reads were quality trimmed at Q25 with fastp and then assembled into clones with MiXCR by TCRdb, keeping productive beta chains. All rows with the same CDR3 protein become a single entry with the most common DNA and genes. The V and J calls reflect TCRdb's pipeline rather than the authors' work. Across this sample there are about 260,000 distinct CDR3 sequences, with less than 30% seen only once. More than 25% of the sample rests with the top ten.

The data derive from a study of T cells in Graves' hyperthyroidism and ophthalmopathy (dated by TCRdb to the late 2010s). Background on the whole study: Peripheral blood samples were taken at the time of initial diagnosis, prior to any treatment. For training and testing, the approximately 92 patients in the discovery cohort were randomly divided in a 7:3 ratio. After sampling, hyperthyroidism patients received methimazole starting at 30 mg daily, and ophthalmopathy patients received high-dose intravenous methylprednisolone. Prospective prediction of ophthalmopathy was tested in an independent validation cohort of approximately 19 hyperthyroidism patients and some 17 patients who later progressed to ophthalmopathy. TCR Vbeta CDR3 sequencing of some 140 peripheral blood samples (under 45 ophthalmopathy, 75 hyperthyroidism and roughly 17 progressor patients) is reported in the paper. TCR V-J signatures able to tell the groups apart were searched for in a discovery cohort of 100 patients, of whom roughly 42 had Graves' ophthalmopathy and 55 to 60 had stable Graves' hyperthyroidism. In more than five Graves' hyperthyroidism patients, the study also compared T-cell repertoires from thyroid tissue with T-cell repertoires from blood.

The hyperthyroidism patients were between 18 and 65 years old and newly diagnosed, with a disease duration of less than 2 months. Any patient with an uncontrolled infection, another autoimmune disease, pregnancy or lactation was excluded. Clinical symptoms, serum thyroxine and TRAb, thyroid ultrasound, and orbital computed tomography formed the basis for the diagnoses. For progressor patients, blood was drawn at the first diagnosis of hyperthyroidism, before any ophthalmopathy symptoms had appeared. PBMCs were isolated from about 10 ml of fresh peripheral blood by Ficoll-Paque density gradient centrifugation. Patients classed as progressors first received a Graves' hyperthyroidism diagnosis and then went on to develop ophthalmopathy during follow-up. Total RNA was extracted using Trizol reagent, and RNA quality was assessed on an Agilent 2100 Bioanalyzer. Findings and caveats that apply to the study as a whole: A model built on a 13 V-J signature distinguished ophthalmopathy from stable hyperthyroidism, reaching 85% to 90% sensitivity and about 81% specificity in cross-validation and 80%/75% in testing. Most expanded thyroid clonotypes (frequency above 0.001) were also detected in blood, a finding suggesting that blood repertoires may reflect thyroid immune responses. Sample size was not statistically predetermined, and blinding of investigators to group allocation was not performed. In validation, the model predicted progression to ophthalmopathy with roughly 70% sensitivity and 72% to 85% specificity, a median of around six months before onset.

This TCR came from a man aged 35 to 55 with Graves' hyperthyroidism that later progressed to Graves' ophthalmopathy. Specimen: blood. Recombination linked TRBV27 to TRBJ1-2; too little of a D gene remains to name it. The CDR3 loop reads CASSLHVAATRYGYTF. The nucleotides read TGTGCCAGCAGTTTACACGTAGCAGCGACACGCTATGGCTACACCTTC.